This section outlines one TCR beta chain sequence together with its context. This entry belongs to a study of blood T cell repertoires in COVID-19. The germline CDR1 and CDR2 sequences are MNHEY and SMNVEV (reference sequence). The length of the CDR3 is 13 residues. The ends were cut back, 5 bases at V and 4 bases at J, with 10 bases in the middle. Clones were read by immunoSEQ multiplex PCR, and TCRdb kept only the in-frame ones, dropping some. The sample has 250,000 to 350,000 clones; roughly nine tenths are singletons. Sequencing was carried out using PBMCs or T cells enriched from blood (not recorded which). The J gene is TRBJ2-3, the V gene TRBV27, with D possibly TRBD2 on 6 matching bases. The clonotype was recovered from a woman aged 50 to 60 who had recovered from COVID-19. The CDR3 loop is CASSPTRSDTQYF. CDR3 sequence (DNA): TGTGCCAGCAGTCCGACTAGATCAGATACGCAGTATTTT.